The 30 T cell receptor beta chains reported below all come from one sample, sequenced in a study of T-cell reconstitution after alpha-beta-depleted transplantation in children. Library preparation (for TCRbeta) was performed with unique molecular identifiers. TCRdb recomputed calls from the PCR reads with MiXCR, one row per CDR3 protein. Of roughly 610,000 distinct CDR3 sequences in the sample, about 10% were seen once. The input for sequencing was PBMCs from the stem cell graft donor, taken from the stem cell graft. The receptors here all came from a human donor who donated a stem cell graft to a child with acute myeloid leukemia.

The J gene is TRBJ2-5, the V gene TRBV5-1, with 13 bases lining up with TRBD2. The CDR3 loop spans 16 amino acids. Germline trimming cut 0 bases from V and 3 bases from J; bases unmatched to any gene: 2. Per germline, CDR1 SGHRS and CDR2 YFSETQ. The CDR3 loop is CASSLELAGGEETQYF. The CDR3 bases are TGCGCCAGCAGCTTGGAACTAGCGGGAGGGGAAGAGACCCAGTACTTC.

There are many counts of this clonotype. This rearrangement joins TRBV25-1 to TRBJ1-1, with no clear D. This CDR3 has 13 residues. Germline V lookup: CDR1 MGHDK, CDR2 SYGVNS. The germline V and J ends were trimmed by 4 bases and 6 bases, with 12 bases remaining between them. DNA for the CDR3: TGTGCCAGCAGTGCTTGGGGAGGCCCTGAAGCTTTCTTT. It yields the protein CASSAWGGPEAFF.

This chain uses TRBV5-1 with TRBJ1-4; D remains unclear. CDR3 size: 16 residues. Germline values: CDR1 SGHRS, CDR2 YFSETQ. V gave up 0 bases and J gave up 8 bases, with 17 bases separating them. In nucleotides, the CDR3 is TGCGCCAGCAGCTTGGATCCCGCAGACTTTTGGGAAAAACTGTTTTTT. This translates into CASSLDPADFWEKLFF. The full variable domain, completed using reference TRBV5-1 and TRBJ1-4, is KAGVTQTPRYLIKTRGQQVTLSCSPISGHRSVSWYQQTPGQGLQFLFEYFSETQRNKGNFPGRFSGRQFSNSRSEMNVSTLELGDSALYLCASSLDPADFWEKLFFGSGTQLSVL.

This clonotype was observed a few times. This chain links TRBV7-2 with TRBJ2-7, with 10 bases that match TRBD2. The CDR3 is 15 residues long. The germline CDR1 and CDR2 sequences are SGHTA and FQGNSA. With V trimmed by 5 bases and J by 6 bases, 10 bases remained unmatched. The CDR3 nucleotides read TGTGCCAGCAGCGCTCTAGCGGGGGTCGTGTCCGAGCAGTACTTC. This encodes CASSALAGVVSEQYF.

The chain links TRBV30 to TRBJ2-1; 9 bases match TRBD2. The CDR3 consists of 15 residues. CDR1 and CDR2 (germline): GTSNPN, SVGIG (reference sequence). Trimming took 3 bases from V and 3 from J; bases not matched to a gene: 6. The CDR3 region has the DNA TGTGCCTGGAGCCCGGTGACTAGCGGCTACAATGAGCAGTTCTTC. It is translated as CAWSPVTSGYNEQFF.

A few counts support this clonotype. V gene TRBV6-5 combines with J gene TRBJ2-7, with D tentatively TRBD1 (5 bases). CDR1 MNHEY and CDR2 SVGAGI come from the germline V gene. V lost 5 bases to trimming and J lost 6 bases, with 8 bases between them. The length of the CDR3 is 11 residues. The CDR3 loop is CASSHQGEQYF. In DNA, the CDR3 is TGTGCCAGCAGTCACCAGGGCGAGCAGTACTTC.

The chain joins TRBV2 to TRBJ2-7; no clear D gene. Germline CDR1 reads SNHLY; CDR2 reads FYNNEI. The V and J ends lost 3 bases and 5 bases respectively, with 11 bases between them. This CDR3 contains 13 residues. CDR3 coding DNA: TGTGCCAGCAGTGAGGCGCAGTCGGACGAGCAGTACTTC. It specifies CASSEAQSDEQYF. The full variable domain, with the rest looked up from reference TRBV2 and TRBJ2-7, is EPEVTQTPSHQVTQMGQEVILRCVPISNHLYFYWYRQILGQKVEFLVSFYNNEISEKSEIFDDQFSVERPDGSNFTLKIRSTKLEDSAMYFCASSEAQSDEQYFGPGTRLTVT.

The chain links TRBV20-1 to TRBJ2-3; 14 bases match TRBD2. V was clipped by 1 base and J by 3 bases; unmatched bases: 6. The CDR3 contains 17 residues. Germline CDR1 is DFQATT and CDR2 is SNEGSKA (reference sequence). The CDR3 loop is CSARVGTSGRRTDTQYF. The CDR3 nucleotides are TGCAGTGCTAGAGTGGGGACTAGCGGGAGACGGACAGATACGCAGTATTTT.

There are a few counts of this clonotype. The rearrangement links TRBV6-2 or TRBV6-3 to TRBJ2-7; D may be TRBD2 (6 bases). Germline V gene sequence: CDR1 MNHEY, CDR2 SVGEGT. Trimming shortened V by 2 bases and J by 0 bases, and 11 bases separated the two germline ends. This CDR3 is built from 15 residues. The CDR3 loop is CASSYGRRDSYEQYF. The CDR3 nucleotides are TGTGCCAGCAGTTACGGCAGGCGGGACTCCTACGAGCAGTACTTC.

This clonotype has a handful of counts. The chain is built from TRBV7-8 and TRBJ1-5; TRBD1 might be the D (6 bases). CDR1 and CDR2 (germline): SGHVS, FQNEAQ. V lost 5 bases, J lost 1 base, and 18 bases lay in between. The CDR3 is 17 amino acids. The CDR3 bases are TGTGCCAGCAGCGTAAACCCCGCTGGACAGAGCAATCAGCCCCAGCATTTT. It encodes CASSVNPAGQSNQPQHF.

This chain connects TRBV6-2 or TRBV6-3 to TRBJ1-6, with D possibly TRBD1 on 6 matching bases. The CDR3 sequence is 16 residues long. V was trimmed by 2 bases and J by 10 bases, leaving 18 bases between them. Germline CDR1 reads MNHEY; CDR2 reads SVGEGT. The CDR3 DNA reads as TGTGCCAGCAGTTACGACAACAGGGAGGTATACTCACCCCTCCACTTT. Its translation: CASSYDNREVYSPLHF.

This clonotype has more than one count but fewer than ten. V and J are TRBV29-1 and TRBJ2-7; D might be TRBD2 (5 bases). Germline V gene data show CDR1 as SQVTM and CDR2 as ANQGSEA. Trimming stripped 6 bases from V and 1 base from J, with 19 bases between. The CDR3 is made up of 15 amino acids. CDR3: CSVGAGGPPSYEQYF. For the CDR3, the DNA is TGCAGCGTGGGTGCGGGCGGGCCGCCTTCCTACGAGCAGTACTTC.

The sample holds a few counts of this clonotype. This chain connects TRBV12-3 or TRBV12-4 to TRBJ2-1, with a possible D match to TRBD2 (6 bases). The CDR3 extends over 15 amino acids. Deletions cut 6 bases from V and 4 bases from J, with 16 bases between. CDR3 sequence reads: CASRLGGGLYNEQFF. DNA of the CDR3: TGTGCCAGCAGGCTTGGTGGAGGGTTGTACAATGAGCAGTTCTTC.

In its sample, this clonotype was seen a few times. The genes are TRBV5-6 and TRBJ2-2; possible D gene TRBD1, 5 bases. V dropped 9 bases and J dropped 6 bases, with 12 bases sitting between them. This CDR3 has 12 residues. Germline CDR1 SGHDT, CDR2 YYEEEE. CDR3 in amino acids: CATCLGPGELFF. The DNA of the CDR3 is TGTGCCACCTGCCTGGGGCCCGGGGAGCTGTTTTTT.

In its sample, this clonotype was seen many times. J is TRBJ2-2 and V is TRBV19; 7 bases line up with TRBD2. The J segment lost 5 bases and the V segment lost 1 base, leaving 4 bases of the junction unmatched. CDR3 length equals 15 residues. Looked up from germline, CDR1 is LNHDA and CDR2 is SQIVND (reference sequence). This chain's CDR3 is CASSIGSGTTGELFF. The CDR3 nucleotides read TGTGCCAGTAGTATAGGAAGCGGGACGACCGGGGAGCTGTTTTTT.

CDR3 amino acids: CASTHSRGTAHYGYTF. The CDR3, as DNA: TGTGCCAGCACCCATAGTAGGGGGACGGCACACTATGGCTACACCTTC. The chain combines TRBV7-6 with TRBJ1-2, with a weak D call TRBD1 (6 bases). The V gene lost 7 bases and the J gene lost 3 bases, with 21 bases spanning the gap. Germline V gives CDR1 SGHVS, CDR2 FNYEAQ. This CDR3 is 16 amino acids long.

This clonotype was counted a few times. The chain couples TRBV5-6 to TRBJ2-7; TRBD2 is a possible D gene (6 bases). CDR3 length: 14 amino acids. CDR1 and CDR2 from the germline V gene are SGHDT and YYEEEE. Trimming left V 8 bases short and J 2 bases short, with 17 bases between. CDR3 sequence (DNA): TGTGCCAGTTTCGGGACTCTAGGGACCTACGAGCAGTACTTC. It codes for CASFGTLGTYEQYF.

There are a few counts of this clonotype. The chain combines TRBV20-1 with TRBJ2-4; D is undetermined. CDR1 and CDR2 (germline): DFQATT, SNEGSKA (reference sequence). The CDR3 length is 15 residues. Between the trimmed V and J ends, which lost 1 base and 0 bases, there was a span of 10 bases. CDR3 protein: CSARVADLAKNIQYF. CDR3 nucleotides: TGCAGTGCTAGAGTTGCGGACCTAGCCAAAAACATTCAGTACTTC.

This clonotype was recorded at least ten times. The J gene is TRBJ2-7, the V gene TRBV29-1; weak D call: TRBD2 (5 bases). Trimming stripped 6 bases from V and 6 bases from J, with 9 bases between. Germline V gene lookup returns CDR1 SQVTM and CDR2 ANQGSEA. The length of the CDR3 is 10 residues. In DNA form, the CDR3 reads TGCAGCGTACTCGGGGTCGAGCAGTACTTC. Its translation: CSVLGVEQYF.

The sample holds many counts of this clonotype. The chain's CDR3 is CASSLGRAEADTQYF. In nucleotides, the CDR3 is TGTGCCAGCAGCTTAGGGCGGGCCGAGGCGGATACGCAGTATTTT. The chain combines TRBV11-3 with TRBJ2-3; a weak D match, TRBD2 (5 bases). CDR3 length: 15 residues. Germline V CDR1 and CDR2: SGHNT, YENEEA. V shed 1 base and J shed 6 bases, with 14 bases lying between them.

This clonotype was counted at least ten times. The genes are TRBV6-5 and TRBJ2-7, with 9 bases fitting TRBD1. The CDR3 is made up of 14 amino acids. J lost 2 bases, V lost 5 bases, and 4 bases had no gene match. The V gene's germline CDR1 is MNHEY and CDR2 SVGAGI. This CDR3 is CASSTGTGTYEQYF. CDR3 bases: TGTGCCAGCAGTACGGGGACAGGGACCTACGAGCAGTACTTC.

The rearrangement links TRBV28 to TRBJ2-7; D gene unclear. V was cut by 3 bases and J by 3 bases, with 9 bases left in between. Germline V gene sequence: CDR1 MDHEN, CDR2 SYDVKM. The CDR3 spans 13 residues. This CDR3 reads CASSFNAGYEQYF. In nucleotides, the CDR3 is TGTGCCAGCAGTTTTAACGCTGGCTACGAGCAGTACTTC.

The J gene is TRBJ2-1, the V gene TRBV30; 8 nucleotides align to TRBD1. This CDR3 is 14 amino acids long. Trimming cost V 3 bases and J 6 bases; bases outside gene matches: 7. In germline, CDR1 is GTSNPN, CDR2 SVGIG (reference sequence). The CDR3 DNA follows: TGTGCCTGGAGGGACAGGGCGCGGGGCAATGAGCAGTTCTTC. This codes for CAWRDRARGNEQFF. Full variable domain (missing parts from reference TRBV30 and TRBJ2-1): SQTIHQWPATLVQPVGSPLSLECTVEGTSNPNLYWYRQAAGRGLQLLFYSVGIGQISSEVPQNLSASRPQDRQFILSSKKLLLSDSGFYLCAWRDRARGNEQFFGPGTRLTVL.

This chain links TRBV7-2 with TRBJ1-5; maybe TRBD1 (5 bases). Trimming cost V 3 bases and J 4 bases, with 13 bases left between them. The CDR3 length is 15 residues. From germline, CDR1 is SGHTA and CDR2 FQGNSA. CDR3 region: CASSLGPVQNQPQHF. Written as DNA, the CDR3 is TGTGCCAGCAGCTTGGGACCGGTGCAAAATCAGCCCCAGCATTTT.

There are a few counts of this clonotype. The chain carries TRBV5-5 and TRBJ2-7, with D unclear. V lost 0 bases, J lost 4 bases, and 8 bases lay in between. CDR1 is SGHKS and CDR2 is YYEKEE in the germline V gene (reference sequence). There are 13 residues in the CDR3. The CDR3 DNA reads TGTGCCAGCAGCTTGGATGTGGGATACGAGCAGTACTTC. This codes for CASSLDVGYEQYF.

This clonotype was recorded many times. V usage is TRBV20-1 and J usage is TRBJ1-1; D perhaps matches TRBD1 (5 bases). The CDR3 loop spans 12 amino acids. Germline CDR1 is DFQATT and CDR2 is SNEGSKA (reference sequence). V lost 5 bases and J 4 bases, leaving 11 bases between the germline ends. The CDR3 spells CSAFTRATEAFF. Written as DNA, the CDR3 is TGCAGTGCTTTTACCAGGGCCACTGAAGCTTTCTTT.

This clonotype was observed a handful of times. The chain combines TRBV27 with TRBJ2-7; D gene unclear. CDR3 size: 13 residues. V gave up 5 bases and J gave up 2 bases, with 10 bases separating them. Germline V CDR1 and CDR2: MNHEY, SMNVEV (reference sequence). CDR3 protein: CASSIKETYEQYF. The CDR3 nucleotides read TGTGCCAGCAGTATAAAAGAGACCTACGAGCAGTACTTC.

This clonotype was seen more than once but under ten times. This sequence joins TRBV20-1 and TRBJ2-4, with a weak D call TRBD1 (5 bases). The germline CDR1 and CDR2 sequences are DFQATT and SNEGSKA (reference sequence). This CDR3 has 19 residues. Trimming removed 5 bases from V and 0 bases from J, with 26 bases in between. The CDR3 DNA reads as TGCAGTGCTCGAACAACAGGATATTCAACTATTTTAGCCAAAAACATTCAGTACTTC. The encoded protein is CSARTTGYSTILAKNIQYF.

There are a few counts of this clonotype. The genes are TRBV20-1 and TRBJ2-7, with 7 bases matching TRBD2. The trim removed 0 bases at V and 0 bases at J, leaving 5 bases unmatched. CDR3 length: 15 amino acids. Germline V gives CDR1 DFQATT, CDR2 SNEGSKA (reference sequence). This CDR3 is CSARDGRGNSYEQYF. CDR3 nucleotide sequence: TGCAGTGCTAGAGATGGGAGGGGAAACTCCTACGAGCAGTACTTC.

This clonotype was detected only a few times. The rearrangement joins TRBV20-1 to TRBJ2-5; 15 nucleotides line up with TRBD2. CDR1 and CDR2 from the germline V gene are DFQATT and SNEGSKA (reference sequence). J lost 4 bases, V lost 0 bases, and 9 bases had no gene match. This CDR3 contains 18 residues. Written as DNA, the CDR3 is TGCAGTGCTAGAGATGGGACTAGCGGGAGGCGTGTCGGAGAGACCCAGTACTTC. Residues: CSARDGTSGRRVGETQYF.